The 8 T cell receptor beta chains below were found in one sample sequenced in a study of blood T cells in healthy people across ages. Together with a sample-barcoded 5' primer, a J-beta primer mix was included in a second PCR lasting about 7 to 11 cycles. MiXCR was run by TCRdb on the 5' RACE reads, yielding one entry per CDR3 protein. The table lists hundreds of thousands of distinct CDR3 sequences, around 24% of them singletons. The data also belong to a second study, concerning T cells of mothers and their children.

The sample consisted of blood. The source of these receptors is a boy younger than 18 in good health.

This chain links TRBV5-1 with TRBJ2-3, with TRBD2 matching 8 bases. CDR3 length equals 14 residues. J lost 6 bases, V lost 0 bases, and 3 bases had no gene match. Germline V gene lookup returns CDR1 SGHRS and CDR2 YFSETQ. The CDR3 region is CASSLVPGGDTQYF. CDR3 sequence (DNA): TGCGCCAGCAGCTTGGTTCCGGGGGGGGATACGCAGTATTTT.

The chain recombines TRBV10-3 with TRBJ1-5; a weak D match, TRBD1 (6 bases). The CDR3 is 14 residues long. V dropped 10 bases and J dropped 1 base, with 14 bases sitting between them. Per germline, CDR1 ENHRY and CDR2 SYGVKD. The CDR3 coding sequence is TGTGCCACTAGGGGGGTGGCGAGCAATCAGCCCCAGCATTTT. This codes for CATRGVASNQPQHF.

This clonotype was seen ten or more times. In DNA form, the CDR3 reads TGCAGTGCTAGAGACGGACAGGGGGGAGACACCGGGGAGCTGTTTTTT. The encoded protein is CSARDGQGGDTGELFF. The V call is TRBV20-1, the J call TRBJ2-2; 10 bases line up with TRBD1. The CDR3 spans 16 residues. Germline V gene lookup returns CDR1 DFQATT and CDR2 SNEGSKA (reference sequence). V lost 0 bases and J lost 3; bases outside the gene matches: 4.

The chain links TRBV20-1 to TRBJ2-5, with TRBD2 identical over 7 bases. This CDR3 contains 14 residues. Germline CDR1 reads DFQATT; CDR2 reads SNEGSKA (reference sequence). The V and J ends lost 4 bases and 4 bases, in that order; junction bases with no gene match: 9. Here the CDR3 DNA reads TGCAGTGCTATGGGCGGGACTAAGGGAGAGACCCAGTACTTC. The encoded protein is CSAMGGTKGETQYF.

This sequence joins TRBV29-1 and TRBJ2-5, with a weak D call TRBD2 (5 bases). CDR1 SQVTM and CDR2 ANQGSEA come from the germline V gene. This CDR3 contains 14 residues. Between the trimmed V and J ends, which lost 6 bases and 4 bases, there was a span of 18 bases. The DNA of the CDR3 is TGCAGCGTCACCCAAAGCGGAGCTGGAGAGACCCAGTACTTC. This sequence encodes CSVTQSGAGETQYF.

This clonotype has just a few counts. The rearrangement joins TRBV30 to TRBJ2-7; TRBD2 might be the D (7 bases). Germline loops: CDR1 GTSNPN, CDR2 SVGIG (reference sequence). The CDR3 is 13 amino acids. The V gene lost 5 bases and the J gene lost 7 bases, with 18 bases spanning the gap. The CDR3 is CAWGGGASPEQYF. DNA of the CDR3: TGTGCCTGGGGAGGGGGGGCCTCCCCAGAGCAGTACTTC. The whole variable domain, filled in from reference TRBV30 and TRBJ2-7, reads SQTIHQWPATLVQPVGSPLSLECTVEGTSNPNLYWYRQAAGRGLQLLFYSVGIGQISSEVPQNLSASRPQDRQFILSSKKLLLSDSGFYLCAWGGGASPEQYFGPGTRLTVT.

There are many counts of this clonotype. V usage is TRBV28 and J usage is TRBJ2-7; TRBD2 might be the D (5 bases). Germline CDR1 is MDHEN and CDR2 is SYDVKM. Trimming removed 1 base at V and 2 bases at J, with 9 bases between. The CDR3 is 14 amino acids. The CDR3 loop is CASSLSSAAYEQYF. CDR3 in DNA: TGTGCCAGCAGTTTATCCTCAGCGGCCTACGAGCAGTACTTC.

This clonotype was seen once. This chain uses TRBV24-1 with TRBJ1-5; TRBD1 matches 9 bases. Germline V gives CDR1 KGHDR, CDR2 SFDVKD. CDR3 length equals 17 residues. Trimming at V came to 2 bases and at J to 1 base, leaving 5 bases not matched to a gene. The CDR3 bases are TGTGCCACCAGTGATTCCGGACAGGGGCCAAGCAATCAGCCCCAGCATTTT. Translation gives CATSDSGQGPSNQPQHF.